The text below deals with one T cell receptor beta chain. Germline V lookup: CDR1 MNHEY, CDR2 SVGAGI. J was trimmed by 5 bases and V by 6 bases; bases with no gene match: 3. The CDR3 is 12 amino acids. These data originate in a study of blood T cell repertoires in COVID-19. Turning to the study itself: Sites in the United States, Italy and Spain provided acute and convalescent COVID-19 samples.

In the original processing: It was from reference gene primer amplification that nucleated cell counts were estimated. TCRdb's copy holds only in-frame clones and misses some; the assay was immunoSEQ multiplex PCR. That table supplies the V and J calls and clone size; D and trimming were determined from the DNA. The sample shows approximately 230,000 clones, approximately 82% of them seen only once. The TCR originated in a woman older than 75 with active or convalescent COVID-19. The sequencing sample was made of peripheral blood. The chain recombines TRBV6-5 with TRBJ1-2, with TRBD1 matching over 7 bases. CDR3 DNA sequence: TGTGCCAGCAGGACACAGGGGTATGGCTACACCTTC. Translating it yields CASRTQGYGYTF.